The 26 T cell receptor beta chains below were found in one sample sequenced in a study of response to subunit inactivated influenza vaccine. TCRdb called the RT-PCR reads again in MiXCR, with one record for every CDR3 protein. In the table there are hundreds of thousands of distinct CDR3 sequences, approximately 14% of which are singletons. This material consisted of PBMCs from blood, taken roughly 12 days after vaccination. These receptors were obtained from a man between 45 and 60 years old who received an inactivated influenza vaccine.

The gene calls are TRBV7-2 and TRBJ1-2; 8 bases map to TRBD1. The CDR3 is 13 residues long. Germline assignment: CDR1 SGHTA and CDR2 FQGNSA. Trimming took 6 bases from V and 8 from J; bases not matched to a gene: 8. The CDR3 spells CASSADRVGGYTF. The CDR3 DNA is TGTGCCAGCAGTGCGGACAGGGTTGGCGGCTACACCTTC.

This clonotype occurred a few times. The V and J genes are TRBV3-1 and TRBJ2-1; 11 bases line up with TRBD2. This CDR3 is 16 amino acids long. From germline, CDR1 is LGHDT and CDR2 YNNKEL (reference sequence). V was pared by 0 bases and J by 10 bases, with 8 bases of the junction left unmatched. The CDR3 DNA sequence: TGTGCCAGCAGCCAAGAAGTGATGGGGACTAGCGGAGAGCAGTTCTTC. It yields the protein CASSQEVMGTSGEQFF.

The genes are TRBV20-1 and TRBJ1-1; D remains ambiguous. V lost 4 bases to trimming and J lost 5 bases, with 14 bases between them. The CDR3 spans 13 residues. The germline gives CDR1 DFQATT, CDR2 SNEGSKA (reference sequence). The DNA for the CDR3 is TGCAGTGCTACCCGACAACTTGGGACTGAAGCTTTCTTT. Encoded protein: CSATRQLGTEAFF.

This chain links TRBV5-1 with TRBJ2-7, with TRBD2 matching 9 bases. Unmatched junction bases numbered 6, after V lost 0 bases and J lost 2 bases. Germline CDR1 SGHRS, CDR2 YFSETQ. CDR3 length equals 16 residues. CDR3 residues: CASSLEGGGAPYEQYF. CDR3 bases: TGCGCCAGCAGCTTGGAGGGCGGGGGGGCCCCCTACGAGCAGTACTTC. The full variable domain, with the rest looked up from reference TRBV5-1 and TRBJ2-7, is KAGVTQTPRYLIKTRGQQVTLSCSPISGHRSVSWYQQTPGQGLQFLFEYFSETQRNKGNFPGRFSGRQFSNSRSEMNVSTLELGDSALYLCASSLEGGGAPYEQYFGPGTRLTVT.

V is TRBV7-8 and J is TRBJ2-1; D could derive from TRBD1 or TRBD2 (5 bases each). The CDR3 contains 14 residues. Germline loops: CDR1 SGHVS, CDR2 FQNEAQ. V lost 6 bases, J lost 1 base, and 10 bases lay in between. The CDR3 reads CASSQGASYNEQFF. The CDR3 coding sequence is TGTGCCAGCAGTCAGGGAGCGTCCTACAATGAGCAGTTCTTC.

This clonotype was found a few times. One end of the junction does not line up with germline, which may come from a read error. This chain uses TRBV20-1 with TRBJ2-4, with D unresolved. CDR3 size: 12 residues. Germline V gives CDR1 DFQATT, CDR2 SNEGSKA (reference sequence). The CDR3 is CSAPHLGPITHF. In DNA form, the CDR3 reads TGCAGTGCGCCCCACCTTGGACCGATAACCCACTTC.

This clonotype was found a few times. The rearrangement links TRBV12-3 or TRBV12-4 to TRBJ2-2; no definite D call. This CDR3 has 17 amino acids. V lost 3 bases and J 0 bases, leaving 14 bases between the germline ends. The CDR3 loop is CASSFGHEIANTGELFF. As DNA, the CDR3 is TGTGCCAGCAGTTTTGGTCACGAAATCGCGAACACCGGGGAGCTGTTTTTT.

The chain joins TRBV24-1 to TRBJ2-1, with D perhaps being TRBD1 or TRBD2 (5 bases each). The germline V gene encodes CDR1 KGHDR and CDR2 SFDVKD. The CDR3 runs to 16 residues. V dropped 4 bases and J dropped 4 bases, with 16 bases sitting between them. CDR3 residues: CATSDPRGEGYNEQFF. CDR3 nucleotide sequence: TGTGCCACCAGTGACCCCCGCGGTGAGGGGTACAATGAGCAGTTCTTC.

This clonotype was counted only a few times. DNA of the CDR3: TGTGCCAGCAGCCGCGTTCCCCGGGAGGAGCAGTTCTTC. It specifies CASSRVPREEQFF. The chain couples TRBV7-2 to TRBJ2-1; D might be TRBD2 (6 bases). In germline, CDR1 is SGHTA, CDR2 FQGNSA. This CDR3 has 13 amino acids. The V and J ends lost 5 bases and 10 bases respectively, with 15 bases between them.

In DNA form, the CDR3 reads TGTGCCAGCACCTTGGAGGGTAATCTCTACGAGCAGTACTTC. This sequence encodes CASTLEGNLYEQYF. The chain uses TRBV7-2 and TRBJ2-7, with D possibly matching TRBD2 (6 bases). Germline V gene sequence: CDR1 SGHTA, CDR2 FQGNSA. V lost 7 bases, J lost 3 bases, and 16 bases lay in between. The CDR3 has 14 residues.

The gene calls are TRBV6-2 or TRBV6-3 and TRBJ1-1; D gene ambiguous. CDR1 is MNHEY and CDR2 is SVGEGT in the germline V gene. The V and J ends lost 1 base and 7 bases respectively, with 4 bases between them. The CDR3 is 11 amino acids. In DNA form, the CDR3 reads TGTGCCAGCAGTTACTTTTTTGAAGCTTTCTTT. Its translation: CASSYFFEAFF.

The chain links TRBV5-1 to TRBJ2-7; 12 bases line up with TRBD1. The CDR3 runs 15 residues. CDR1 and CDR2 (germline): SGHRS, YFSETQ. Trimming at V came to 3 bases and at J to 6 bases, leaving 7 bases not matched to a gene. DNA of the CDR3: TGCGCCAGCAGCTCGGGACAGGGGGCTTCCCGCGAGCAGTACTTC. Protein sequence: CASSSGQGASREQYF. The full variable domain, with the rest looked up from reference TRBV5-1 and TRBJ2-7, is KAGVTQTPRYLIKTRGQQVTLSCSPISGHRSVSWYQQTPGQGLQFLFEYFSETQRNKGNFPGRFSGRQFSNSRSEMNVSTLELGDSALYLCASSSGQGASREQYFGPGTRLTVT.

This clonotype was recorded at least ten times. V and J are TRBV12-3 or TRBV12-4 and TRBJ2-5; D gene uncertain. The V gene lost 5 bases and the J gene lost 10 bases, with 14 bases spanning the gap. The CDR3 loop spans 12 amino acids. The CDR3, as DNA: TGTGCCAGCAGTGTCACGGCAGACCTCCAGTACTTC. Protein sequence: CASSVTADLQYF.

This clonotype turned up a few times. The CDR3 region is CASSLSPPAFTQYF. The CDR3 nucleotides are TGTGCCAGCAGCTTAAGTCCCCCGGCCTTTACGCAGTATTTT. The J gene is TRBJ2-3, the V gene TRBV7-2; D is undetermined. Trimming stripped 2 bases from V and 8 bases from J, with 14 bases between. The CDR3 loop spans 14 amino acids. Germline values: CDR1 SGHTA, CDR2 FQGNSA.

This clonotype has a count of ten or more. V usage is TRBV12-3 or TRBV12-4 and J usage is TRBJ2-6; D unresolved. Trimming shortened V by 5 bases and J by 0 bases, and 14 bases separated the two germline ends. The CDR3 extends over 17 amino acids. The CDR3 protein is CASSPDTFFSGANVLTF. The CDR3 DNA reads TGTGCCAGCAGTCCAGACACCTTCTTCTCTGGGGCCAACGTCCTGACTTTC.

This clonotype was detected a few times. The rearrangement uses TRBV27 and TRBJ2-1, with unresolved D. V dropped 0 bases and J dropped 0 bases, with 9 bases sitting between them. The germline V gene encodes CDR1 MNHEY and CDR2 SMNVEV (reference sequence). CDR3 size: 16 residues. The CDR3 here is CASSLSSLSSYNEQFF. The CDR3 nucleotides read TGTGCCAGCAGTTTATCGTCGCTTAGCTCCTACAATGAGCAGTTCTTC.

This clonotype occurred a few times. The rearrangement joins TRBV7-2 to TRBJ1-1; TRBD1 aligns across 7 bases. Germline CDR1 and CDR2: SGHTA and FQGNSA. V dropped 3 bases and J dropped 7; count of bases not matched to a gene: 5. The CDR3 totals 13 residues. CDR3 region: CASSLGQSFEAFF. The CDR3 DNA is TGTGCCAGCAGCTTGGGACAGAGCTTTGAAGCTTTCTTT.

This clonotype was seen at least ten times. CDR3 region: CASSLTGGRAEQYF. Here the CDR3 DNA reads TGTGCCAGCAGCTTAACGGGCGGGAGGGCCGAGCAGTACTTC. The chain uses TRBV7-3 and TRBJ2-7, with 9 positions matching TRBD2. V lost 0 bases to trimming and J lost 6 bases; unmatched junction nucleotides: 3. The length of the CDR3 is 14 residues. Germline assignment: CDR1 SGHTA and CDR2 FQGTGA. The whole variable domain, filled in from reference TRBV7-3 and TRBJ2-7, reads GAGVSQTPSNKVTEKGKYVELRCDPISGHTALYWYRQSLGQGPEFLIYFQGTGAADDSGLPNDRFFAVRPEGSVSTLKIQRTERGDSAVYLCASSLTGGRAEQYFGPGTRLTVT.

There are many counts of this clonotype. The chain is built from TRBV2 and TRBJ2-1, with 7 bases identical to TRBD2. CDR1 and CDR2 (germline): SNHLY, FYNNEI. The CDR3 covers 15 residues. Trimming removed 4 bases from V and 0 bases from J; junction bases left unmatched: 3. CDR3 region: CASSAGLSSYNEQFF. The CDR3 region has the DNA TGTGCCAGCAGTGCGGGACTAAGCTCCTACAATGAGCAGTTCTTC.

The V and J genes are TRBV15 and TRBJ1-5, with D unclear. V dropped 5 bases and J dropped 0 bases, with 11 bases sitting between them. The CDR3 extends over 15 amino acids. Germline V gives CDR1 LNHNV, CDR2 YYDKDF (reference sequence). CDR3 coding DNA: TGTGCCACCAGCTCGGACGGAAATAGCAATCAGCCCCAGCATTTT. Residues: CATSSDGNSNQPQHF.

The V and J genes are TRBV2 and TRBJ2-4; D gene unclear. The ends were cut back, 2 bases at V and 0 bases at J, with 14 bases in the middle. The CDR3 runs 17 residues. CDR1 and CDR2 (germline): SNHLY, FYNNEI. The CDR3 nucleotides are TGTGCCAGCAGTGAAATAGGAATTCTACTAGCCAAAAACATTCAGTACTTC. Residues: CASSEIGILLAKNIQYF.

The V and J genes are TRBV10-3 and TRBJ2-3; tentative D call: TRBD2 (6 bases). Looked up from germline, CDR1 is ENHRY and CDR2 is SYGVKD. Trimming shortened V by 6 bases and J by 0 bases, and 13 bases separated the two germline ends. There are 15 residues in the CDR3. In DNA form, the CDR3 reads TGTGCCATCAGCGGGACTTCGATAAGCACAGATACGCAGTATTTT. Protein sequence: CAISGTSISTDTQYF.

This clonotype was seen ten or more times. The rearrangement links TRBV6-2 or TRBV6-3 to TRBJ2-1, with TRBD1 as a possible D gene (6 bases). V was trimmed by 7 bases and J by 7 bases, leaving 17 bases between them. The germline gives CDR1 MNHEY, CDR2 SVGEGT. This CDR3 has 14 amino acids. CDR3 loop: CASTVVGARNEQFF. The DNA for the CDR3 is TGTGCCAGCACAGTGGTGGGGGCTCGAAATGAGCAGTTCTTC.

Only a few counts were recorded for this clonotype. The CDR3 is CASSRIGLAGETQYF. CDR3 bases: TGTGCCAGCAGCCGGATTGGACTAGCGGGAGAGACCCAGTACTTC. This rearrangement joins TRBV7-9 to TRBJ2-5, with 11 bases lining up with TRBD2. V gave up 5 bases and J gave up 4 bases; unmatched junction bases: 6. CDR1 SEHNR and CDR2 FQNEAQ come from the germline V gene (reference sequence). The CDR3 loop spans 15 amino acids.

The chain has TRBV3-1 and TRBJ2-1, with D unclear. The CDR3 contains 13 residues. Trimming removed 2 bases at V and 9 bases at J, with 11 bases between. Germline CDR1 is LGHDT and CDR2 is YNNKEL (reference sequence). CDR3 DNA sequence: TGTGCCAGCAGCCAAAGGAGTTCCATTGAGCAGTTCTTC. This gives the protein CASSQRSSIEQFF.

The CDR3 DNA is TGCAGTGCTAGAGATCCGGACAGGGTTCGTGAGCAGTTCTTC. It codes for CSARDPDRVREQFF. The chain couples TRBV20-1 to TRBJ2-1; 8 positions match TRBD1. With 0 bases clipped from V and 9 bases from J, the junction kept 7 bases outside the gene matches. Germline values: CDR1 DFQATT, CDR2 SNEGSKA (reference sequence). This CDR3 spans 14 amino acids.